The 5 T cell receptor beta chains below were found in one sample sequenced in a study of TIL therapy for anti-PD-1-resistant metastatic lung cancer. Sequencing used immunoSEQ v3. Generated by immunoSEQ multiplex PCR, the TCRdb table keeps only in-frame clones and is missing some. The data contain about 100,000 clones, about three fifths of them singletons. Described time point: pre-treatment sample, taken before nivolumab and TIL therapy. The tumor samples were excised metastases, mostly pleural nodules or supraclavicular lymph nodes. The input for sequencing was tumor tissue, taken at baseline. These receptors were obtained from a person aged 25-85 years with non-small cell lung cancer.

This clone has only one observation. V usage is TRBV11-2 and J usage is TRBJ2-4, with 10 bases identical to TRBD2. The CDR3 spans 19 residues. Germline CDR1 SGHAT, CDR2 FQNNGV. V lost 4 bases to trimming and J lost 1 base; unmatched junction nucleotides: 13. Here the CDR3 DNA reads TGTGCCAGCAGCTCCGACAGCTTTAGCGGGAGGACGGCCAAAAACATTCAGTACTTC. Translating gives CASSSDSFSGRTAKNIQYF.

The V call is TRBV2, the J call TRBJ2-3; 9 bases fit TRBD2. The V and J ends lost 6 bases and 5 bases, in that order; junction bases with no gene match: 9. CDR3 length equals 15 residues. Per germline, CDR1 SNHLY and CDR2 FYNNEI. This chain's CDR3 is CASRKAGGHGDTQYF. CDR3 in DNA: TGTGCCAGCAGGAAGGCGGGGGGGCATGGAGATACGCAGTATTTT.

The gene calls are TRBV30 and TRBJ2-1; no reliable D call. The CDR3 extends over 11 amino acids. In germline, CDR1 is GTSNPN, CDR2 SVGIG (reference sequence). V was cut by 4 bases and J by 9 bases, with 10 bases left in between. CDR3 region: CAWTSQVEQFF. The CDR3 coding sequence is TGTGCCTGGACGTCCCAGGTTGAGCAGTTCTTC.

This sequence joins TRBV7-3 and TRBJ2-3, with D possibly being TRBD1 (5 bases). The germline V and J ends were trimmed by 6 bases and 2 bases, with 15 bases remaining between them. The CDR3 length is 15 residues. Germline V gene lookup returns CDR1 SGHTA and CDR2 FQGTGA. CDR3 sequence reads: CASRARGGNTDTQYF. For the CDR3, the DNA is TGTGCCAGCAGGGCAAGGGGCGGAAACACAGATACGCAGTATTTT.

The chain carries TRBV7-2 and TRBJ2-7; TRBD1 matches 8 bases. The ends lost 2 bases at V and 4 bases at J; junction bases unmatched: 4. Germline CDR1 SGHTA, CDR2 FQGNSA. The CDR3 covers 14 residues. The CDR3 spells CASSLRQGLYEQYF. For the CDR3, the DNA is TGTGCCAGCAGCTTAAGACAGGGGCTGTACGAGCAGTACTTC.